The 30 T cell receptor beta chains below were found in one sample sequenced in a study of blood T cell repertoires in COVID-19. Sequencing used immunoSEQ multiplex PCR; TCRdb keeps in-frame clones, though not all of them. The sample gives 130,000 to 150,000 clones, about 83% of which show up once; 5.8% is in the top ten. Sequencing input: PBMCs or T cells enriched from blood (not recorded which). Receptors originate from a woman between 50 and 59 years old who had been exposed to COVID-19.

This clone has just a few counts. The chain recombines TRBV24-1 with TRBJ1-2, with TRBD1 identical over 7 bases. The CDR3 consists of 14 residues. The V gene end was trimmed by 4 bases and the J gene end by 8 bases; junction bases not matched to a gene: 9. The V gene's germline CDR1 is KGHDR and CDR2 SFDVKD. CDR3 protein: CATSDPDRAEGYTF. CDR3 sequence (DNA): TGTGCCACCAGTGACCCCGACAGGGCGGAAGGCTACACCTTC.

V gene TRBV5-1 combines with J gene TRBJ2-7; tentative D call: TRBD1 (6 bases). The V end was cut by 4 bases, the J end by 6 bases, with 14 bases between. This CDR3 is 13 amino acids long. Germline CDR1 and CDR2: SGHRS and YFSETQ. The CDR3 protein is CASSLAGVSEQYF. For the CDR3, the DNA is TGCGCCAGCAGCCTAGCAGGGGTGAGCGAGCAGTACTTC.

The chain links TRBV11-2 to TRBJ2-1, with D perhaps TRBD1 (7 bases). Germline CDR1 reads SGHAT; CDR2 reads FQNNGV. The length of the CDR3 is 16 residues. The V and J ends lost 4 bases and 2 bases respectively, with 15 bases between them. CDR3 sequence reads: CASSSLEGAAYNEQFF. CDR3 DNA sequence: TGTGCCAGCAGCTCCCTGGAGGGGGCCGCCTACAATGAGCAGTTCTTC. The whole variable domain, remainder taken from reference TRBV11-2 and TRBJ2-1, is EAGVAQSPRYKIIEKRQSVAFWCNPISGHATLYWYQQILGQGPKLLIQFQNNGVVDDSQLPKDRFSAERLKGVDSTLKIQPAKLEDSAVYLCASSSLEGAAYNEQFFGPGTRLTVL.

V gene TRBV27 combines with J gene TRBJ2-3; possible D gene TRBD1, 5 bases. V lost 1 base, J lost 2 bases, and 7 bases lay in between. The CDR3 is made up of 14 amino acids. In germline, CDR1 is MNHEY, CDR2 SMNVEV (reference sequence). CDR3 in amino acids: CASSLLTATDTQYF. CDR3 DNA sequence: TGTGCCAGCAGTTTATTGACAGCCACAGATACGCAGTATTTT.

The V and J genes are TRBV6-6 and TRBJ2-5; D may be TRBD2 (6 bases). The CDR3 runs to 16 residues. V dropped 2 bases and J dropped 4 bases, with 17 bases sitting between them. Germline lookup yields CDR1 MNHNY and CDR2 SVGAGI (reference sequence). The CDR3, as DNA: TGTGCCAGCAGTTACCCTTCGGGGGTCGGAGGAGAGACCCAGTACTTC. This codes for CASSYPSGVGGETQYF.

This CDR3 is CASSEHGGEQYF. The CDR3 DNA reads as TGCGCCAGCAGTGAGCACGGGGGCGAGCAGTACTTC. The rearrangement uses TRBV10-2 and TRBJ2-7; TRBD2 might be the D (6 bases). Trimming left V 2 bases short and J 6 bases short, with 8 bases between. Per germline, CDR1 WSHSY and CDR2 SAAADI. The CDR3 sequence is 12 residues long.

V usage is TRBV4-1 and J usage is TRBJ1-2; 7 bases fit TRBD1. The V gene end was trimmed by 0 bases and the J gene end by 8 bases; junction bases not matched to a gene: 12. This CDR3 is built from 16 residues. Germline CDR1 MGHRA, CDR2 YSYEKL. The CDR3 DNA reads as TGCGCCAGCAGCCAAGATAGGGGCGACAGGGTTCAAGGCTACACCTTC. Protein: CASSQDRGDRVQGYTF.

The CDR3: CASSYPGLLGTDTQYF. CDR3 nucleotides: TGTGCCAGCAGTTACCCGGGACTACTGGGCACAGATACGCAGTATTTT. V gene TRBV6-2 or TRBV6-3 combines with J gene TRBJ2-3, with 7 nucleotides matching TRBD2. Per germline, CDR1 MNHEY and CDR2 SVGEGT. The CDR3 runs to 16 residues. The V and J ends lost 2 bases and 1 base, in that order; junction bases with no gene match: 6.

The chain recombines TRBV6-5 with TRBJ2-2; a weak D match, TRBD1 (5 bases). Germline CDR1 and CDR2: MNHEY and SVGAGI. V lost 6 bases to trimming and J lost 0 bases, with 5 bases between them. The CDR3 consists of 13 residues. This CDR3 reads CASRGPNTGELFF. The CDR3 DNA is TGTGCCAGCAGGGGGCCGAACACCGGGGAGCTGTTTTTT.

This clone appeared a single time. The rearrangement uses TRBV4-1 and TRBJ1-2; D might be TRBD1 (6 bases). Germline loops: CDR1 MGHRA, CDR2 YSYEKL. The CDR3 sequence is 13 residues long. The V end lost 4 bases, the J end lost 4 bases, and 10 bases lay between the germline ends. CDR3 region: CASSLGQSYGYTF. CDR3 DNA: TGCGCCAGCAGCCTAGGACAGAGCTATGGCTACACCTTC.

This chain links TRBV7-8 with TRBJ1-5; 11 nucleotides agree with TRBD1. The junction had 7 bases not matched to a gene; V was cut back by 5 bases and J by 4 bases. Germline CDR1 reads SGHVS; CDR2 reads FQNEAQ. The CDR3 is made up of 16 amino acids. CDR3 nucleotide sequence: TGTGCCAGCAGCCGACGGGACAGGGGGGAGAATCAGCCCCAGCATTTT. Amino acids: CASSRRDRGENQPQHF.

This chain joins TRBV21-1 and TRBJ1-2; TRBD1, the table's D call, lacks a check against the DNA. TRBV21-1 is a pseudogene locus. This CDR3 has 14 residues. Here the CDR3 reads CASPQRAGNYGYTF. DNA of the CDR3: TGTGCCAGCCCTCAACGGGCAGGGAACTATGGCTACACCTTC.

The genes are TRBV18 and TRBJ2-2; the D is unclear. The V and J ends lost 4 bases and 4 bases respectively, with 7 bases between them. The V gene's germline CDR1 is KGHSH and CDR2 LQKENI. This CDR3 comprises 13 residues. This CDR3 reads CASSRLITGELFF. DNA of the CDR3: TGTGCCAGCTCACGGCTGATCACCGGGGAGCTGTTTTTT.

This rearrangement joins TRBV2 to TRBJ2-1, with 14 bases that match TRBD2. In germline, CDR1 is SNHLY, CDR2 FYNNEI. J lost 7 bases, V lost 5 bases, and 4 bases had no gene match. The length of the CDR3 is 15 residues. CDR3 nucleotide sequence: TGTGCCAGCAGTTTGACTAGCGGGAGGGTTAATGAGCAGTTCTTC. The encoded protein is CASSLTSGRVNEQFF. The full variable domain, its missing parts supplied by reference TRBV2 and TRBJ2-1, is EPEVTQTPSHQVTQMGQEVILRCVPISNHLYFYWYRQILGQKVEFLVSFYNNEISEKSEIFDDQFSVERPDGSNFTLKIRSTKLEDSAMYFCASSLTSGRVNEQFFGPGTRLTVL.

The chain recombines TRBV20-1 with TRBJ1-2, with a weak D call TRBD1 (5 bases). The germline CDR1 and CDR2 sequences are DFQATT and SNEGSKA (reference sequence). V was cut by 3 bases and J by 1 base, with 12 bases left in between. This CDR3 is 14 amino acids long. The chain's CDR3 is CSASVAGNNYGYTF. CDR3 nucleotide sequence: TGCAGTGCTAGTGTGGCAGGGAATAACTATGGCTACACCTTC.

This clone was seen more than once but under ten times. The chain's CDR3 is CASSQSRWGVQETQYF. CDR3 nucleotide sequence: TGTGCCAGCAGCCAGTCCCGATGGGGGGTCCAAGAGACCCAGTACTTC. This rearrangement joins TRBV4-2 to TRBJ2-5; TRBD2 might be the D (6 bases). Germline V CDR1 and CDR2: LGHNA, YNFKEQ. Trimming pared 3 bases from V and 1 base from J, leaving 15 bases between. The CDR3 sequence is 16 residues long.

This clone was recorded once. The chain carries TRBV11-2 and TRBJ2-7; D uncertain. Germline V gives CDR1 SGHAT, CDR2 FQNNGV. V lost 3 bases, J lost 3 bases, and 6 bases lay in between. CDR3 size: 12 residues. CDR3 in amino acids: CASSFNYYEQYF. CDR3 nucleotides: TGTGCCAGCAGCTTTAACTACTACGAGCAGTACTTC.

About this clone itself: The sample carries other DNA sequences with the same CDR3. The chain has TRBV9 and TRBJ2-1; a possible D gene is TRBD2 (6 bases). Deletions cut 0 bases from V and 1 base from J, with 11 bases between. The CDR3 loop spans 16 amino acids. Germline values: CDR1 SGDLS, CDR2 YYNGEE. DNA for the CDR3: TGTGCCAGCAGCGTAGTCGGGGGAGGATCCTACAATGAGCAGTTCTTC. Protein: CASSVVGGGSYNEQFF.

The chain recombines TRBV5-1 with TRBJ1-2; 8 bases agree with TRBD1. Germline V lookup: CDR1 SGHRS, CDR2 YFSETQ. CDR3 length: 14 residues. J was trimmed by 2 bases and V by 8 bases; bases with no gene match: 8. The CDR3 loop reads CASTRGQSNYGYTF. CDR3 nucleotide sequence: TGCGCCAGTACCAGGGGGCAATCGAACTATGGCTACACCTTC.

CDR3 sequence: CASSPPGLAEQFF. DNA of the CDR3: TGTGCCAGCAGCCCCCCGGGACTAGCGGAGCAGTTCTTC. The chain has TRBV3-1 (or the pseudogene TRBV3-2) and TRBJ2-1, with 10 bases identical to TRBD2. Trimming removed 4 bases from V and 10 bases from J; junction bases left unmatched: 4. Germline V gene sequence: CDR1 LGHDT, CDR2 YNNKEL (reference sequence). CDR3 length equals 13 residues.

The chain links TRBV27 to TRBJ1-1, with no clear D. Per the germline V gene, CDR1 is MNHEY and CDR2 is SMNVEV (reference sequence). CDR3 length: 12 amino acids. With 2 bases removed from V and 8 bases from J, the gap between germline ends came to 9 bases. The CDR3 coding sequence is TGTGCCAGCAGTTTACCGGGTAGGGAAGCTTTCTTT. This translates into CASSLPGREAFF.

The J gene is TRBJ1-6, the V gene TRBV7-8; D possibly corresponds to TRBD1 (5 bases). Trimming took off 5 bases at V and 8 bases at J, with 13 bases between the two ends. The germline V gene encodes CDR1 SGHVS and CDR2 FQNEAQ. The CDR3 extends over 14 amino acids. CDR3 region: CASSGGGGDSPLHF. CDR3 coding DNA: TGTGCCAGCAGCGGAGGCGGGGGAGATTCACCCCTCCACTTT.

The V gene is TRBV28, the J gene TRBJ1-2; D remains ambiguous. This CDR3 contains 12 residues. Germline values: CDR1 MDHEN, CDR2 SYDVKM. Trimming shortened V by 6 bases and J by 2 bases, and 7 bases separated the two germline ends. The CDR3 reads CASSSTNYGYTF. The CDR3 coding sequence is TGTGCCAGCAGCTCTACCAACTATGGCTACACCTTC.

The chain combines TRBV4-3 with TRBJ2-7; the match to TRBD1 covers 9 bases. V shed 0 bases and J 4 bases; nucleotides not matched to a gene: 4. CDR1 LGHNA and CDR2 YSLEER come from the germline V gene. This CDR3 contains 15 residues. CDR3 DNA: TGCGCCAGCAGCCAAGATCCGGGACAGGGATACGAGCAGTACTTC. This gives the protein CASSQDPGQGYEQYF.

The V and J genes are TRBV7-9 and TRBJ1-4, with 9 bases that match TRBD1. The CDR3 totals 17 residues. Germline trimming cut 5 bases from V and 4 bases from J; bases unmatched to any gene: 11. Germline CDR1 SEHNR, CDR2 FQNEAQ (reference sequence). The DNA of the CDR3 is TGTGCCAGCAGCGCAACCGGGACAGGGACGGTTAATGAAAAACTGTTTTTT. As protein: CASSATGTGTVNEKLFF.

This chain joins TRBV30 and TRBJ2-7; a weak D match, TRBD2 (6 bases). V was clipped by 3 bases and J by 9 bases, with 12 bases between them. Germline CDR1 and CDR2: GTSNPN and SVGIG (reference sequence). The CDR3 is 11 amino acids. The chain's CDR3 is CAWRVDGGQYF. CDR3 bases: TGTGCCTGGAGGGTAGACGGGGGGCAGTACTTC.

V is TRBV6-5 and J is TRBJ2-7; 9 nucleotides agree with TRBD1. This CDR3 comprises 14 residues. Germline V gives CDR1 MNHEY, CDR2 SVGAGI. V was pared by 2 bases and J by 5 bases, with 4 bases of the junction left unmatched. CDR3: CASSYGTGRDEQYF. In DNA form, the CDR3 reads TGTGCCAGCAGTTACGGGACAGGGCGCGACGAGCAGTACTTC.

The chain is built from TRBV14 and TRBJ1-1, with D uncertain. The CDR3 spans 16 residues. The germline CDR1 and CDR2 sequences are SGHDN and FVKESK. V was cut by 2 bases and J by 4 bases, with 17 bases left in between. CDR3 nucleotides: TGTGCCAGCAGCCAAACCCGTCAGGTTCCATCCACTGAAGCTTTCTTT. This translates into CASSQTRQVPSTEAFF. Together with reference TRBV14 and TRBJ1-1, the CDR3 gives the full variable domain: EAGVTQFPSHSVIEKGQTVTLRCDPISGHDNLYWYRRVMGKEIKFLLHFVKESKQDESGMPNNRFLAERTGGTYSTLKVQPAELEDSGVYFCASSQTRQVPSTEAFFGQGTRLTVV.

This clone was observed a few times. The genes are TRBV14 and TRBJ1-3, with a weak D call TRBD1 (5 bases). This CDR3 is built from 13 residues. The V end lost 7 bases, the J end lost 2 bases, and 9 bases lay between the germline ends. The germline CDR1 and CDR2 sequences are SGHDN and FVKESK. The CDR3 nucleotides are TGTGCCAGCACCCCAGGGCCTGGAAACACCATATATTTT. This sequence encodes CASTPGPGNTIYF.

This clone is a singleton in its sample. V usage is TRBV29-1 and J usage is TRBJ2-2; TRBD2 matches at 13 bases. Germline V CDR1 and CDR2: SQVTM, ANQGSEA. The J segment lost 7 bases and the V segment lost 7 bases, leaving 9 bases of the junction unmatched. The CDR3 is 15 amino acids. DNA for the CDR3: TGCAGCGCATTACTAGCGGGGGGGCTAATCGGGGAGCTGTTTTTT. Translating gives CSALLAGGLIGELFF.